This entry lists 32 T cell receptor beta chains sequenced from one sample in a study of T cell repertoires in cytomegalovirus infection. Their antigen targets remain unknown. A single record per CDR3 protein comes from TCRdb applying MiXCR to the reads. The sample yields about 900,000 distinct CDR3 sequences, roughly 30% seen once. Here the sequenced sample was cultured CD8+ T cells from PBMCs, taken from culture after CMV antigen stimulation. The receptors come from a human donor in good health (CMV status not recorded). Some clones in this sample may be carry-over from other donors' samples.

This chain joins TRBV2 and TRBJ2-3; D not resolved. CDR3 length: 12 residues. V was pared by 5 bases and J by 6 bases, with 9 bases between. CDR1 and CDR2 (germline): SNHLY, FYNNEI. The CDR3 is CASSSESDTQYF. The CDR3 DNA reads as TGTGCCAGCAGTAGTGAATCGGATACGCAGTATTTT.

The rearrangement uses TRBV4-1 and TRBJ2-2; the D is unclear. V was clipped by 3 bases and J by 6 bases, with 11 bases between them. This CDR3 has 14 amino acids. The germline gives CDR1 MGHRA, CDR2 YSYEKL. CDR3 sequence: CASSQRQEPGELFF. CDR3 sequence (DNA): TGCGCCAGCAGCCAGAGACAAGAGCCCGGGGAGCTGTTTTTT.

In this sample, this clonotype turned up once. The genes are TRBV25-1 and TRBJ1-2; D might be TRBD1 (5 bases). The V and J ends lost 3 bases and 4 bases respectively, with 12 bases between them. Looked up from germline, CDR1 is MGHDK and CDR2 is SYGVNS. CDR3 length: 14 residues. The CDR3 DNA follows: TGTGCCAGCAGTGAGACGGGGGATACCTATGGCTACACCTTC. This sequence encodes CASSETGDTYGYTF.

The J gene is TRBJ2-3, the V gene TRBV24-1, with TRBD2 matching over 13 bases. The CDR3 is 16 residues long. The V gene's germline CDR1 is KGHDR and CDR2 SFDVKD. Unmatched junction bases numbered 8, after V lost 5 bases and J lost 7 bases. The chain's CDR3 is CATSVLRTSGGYTQYF. The CDR3 nucleotides read TGTGCCACCAGTGTTCTAAGGACTAGCGGGGGTTATACGCAGTATTTT.

This clonotype was detected many times. This sequence joins TRBV7-8 and TRBJ1-4; D remains unclear. The germline V gene encodes CDR1 SGHVS and CDR2 FQNEAQ. Trimming removed 5 bases from V and 7 bases from J, with 14 bases in between. The CDR3 runs to 14 residues. The CDR3 spells CASSPMERAEKLFF. The CDR3 region has the DNA TGTGCCAGCAGCCCGATGGAGAGGGCTGAAAAACTGTTTTTT.

This clonotype was counted a single time. This chain joins TRBV15 and TRBJ2-2, with 9 bases aligning to TRBD1. The CDR3 extends over 15 amino acids. Trimming took 4 bases from V and 4 from J; bases not matched to a gene: 4. Per germline, CDR1 LNHNV and CDR2 YYDKDF (reference sequence). The DNA for the CDR3 is TGTGCCACCAGCACGACAGGGGGTTTCACCGGGGAGCTGTTTTTT. Protein: CATSTTGGFTGELFF.

This clonotype was seen more than once but under ten times. V gene TRBV10-3 combines with J gene TRBJ1-1, with 7 nucleotides matching TRBD1. The CDR3 has 14 amino acids. In germline, CDR1 is ENHRY, CDR2 SYGVKD. V lost 4 bases and J lost 3; bases outside the gene matches: 5. In DNA form, the CDR3 reads TGTGCCATCAGTGCAGACAGGGTGGACACTGAAGCTTTCTTT. As protein: CAISADRVDTEAFF.

As DNA, the CDR3 is TGTGCCAGCAGTTCAGCGGACCCCTCCTACAATGAGCAGTTCTTC. Protein: CASSSADPSYNEQFF. This rearrangement joins TRBV12-3 or TRBV12-4 to TRBJ2-1, with a possible D match to TRBD2 (5 bases). The ends were cut back, 4 bases at V and 0 bases at J, with 10 bases in the middle. This CDR3 is built from 15 residues.

There are a few counts of this clonotype. The V call is TRBV12-3 or TRBV12-4, the J call TRBJ2-7, with D possibly matching TRBD2 (5 bases). The ends were cut back, 2 bases at V and 0 bases at J, with 14 bases in the middle. The CDR3 is made up of 16 amino acids. The CDR3, as DNA: TGTGCCAGCAGTTTACGGTTACTAGGTAGCTCCTACGAGCAGTACTTC. Translated, it gives CASSLRLLGSSYEQYF.

The chain recombines TRBV19 with TRBJ2-1, with 8 nucleotides matching TRBD2. CDR1 is LNHDA and CDR2 is SQIVND in the germline V gene (reference sequence). This CDR3 has 13 amino acids. V dropped 6 bases and J dropped 10; count of bases not matched to a gene: 8. The CDR3 spells CASRSGGVEEQFF. The CDR3 DNA sequence: TGTGCCAGTAGGAGCGGGGGAGTTGAGGAGCAGTTCTTC.

In this sample, this clonotype turned up a few times. The V call is TRBV6-6, the J call TRBJ1-1; D uncertain. CDR1 and CDR2 from the germline V gene are MNHNY and SVGAGI (reference sequence). CDR3 length: 10 residues. V was trimmed by 5 bases and J by 12 bases, leaving 10 bases between them. DNA of the CDR3: TGTGCCAGCAGTGGGATCTCTACTTTCTTT. The encoded protein is CASSGISTFF.

The chain couples TRBV29-1 to TRBJ1-2; no definite D call. From germline, CDR1 is SQVTM and CDR2 ANQGSEA. V dropped 2 bases and J dropped 6 bases, with 7 bases sitting between them. This CDR3 contains 11 residues. The CDR3 DNA sequence: TGCAGCGTTGAACTGCGACATGGCTACACCTTC. The encoded protein is CSVELRHGYTF.

Worth noting for this clonotype: One base away lies a much larger clone, so this may be a sequencing read error. The V gene is TRBV5-5, the J gene TRBJ1-2, with a possible D match to TRBD1 (5 bases). This CDR3 has 15 residues. CDR1 SGHKS and CDR2 YYEKEE come from the germline V gene (reference sequence). The CDR3: CTSSGTGAQRYGYTF. The CDR3 DNA is TGTACCAGCAGCGGAACCGGGGCGCAACGGTATGGCTACACCTTC.

This clonotype was detected only a few times. The V and J genes are TRBV28 and TRBJ1-3, with TRBD1 as a possible D gene (6 bases). This CDR3 contains 15 residues. Per germline, CDR1 MDHEN and CDR2 SYDVKM. V was pared by 3 bases and J by 1 base, with 10 bases between. CDR3 nucleotide sequence: TGTGCCAGCAGTTTCGAGGGGGGTTCTGGAAACACCATATATTTT. As protein: CASSFEGGSGNTIYF.

The chain joins TRBV7-6 to TRBJ1-4; D not certain. Trimming took 3 bases from V and 7 from J, leaving 9 bases between them. The CDR3 is 13 amino acids. Germline lookup yields CDR1 SGHVS and CDR2 FNYEAQ. CDR3 bases: TGTGCCAGCAGCTTCGGACGGAGTGAAAAACTGTTTTTT. Translated, it gives CASSFGRSEKLFF.

The CDR3 DNA sequence: TGCAGCGTTGAAGGCCCTAGGACCCAGGGGGGATACAATGAGCAGTTCTTC. It is translated as CSVEGPRTQGGYNEQFF. This chain links TRBV29-1 with TRBJ2-1, with a tentative D call TRBD1 (7 bases). Germline V gene lookup returns CDR1 SQVTM and CDR2 ANQGSEA. The V end lost 1 base, the J end lost 4 bases, and 20 bases lay between the germline ends. This CDR3 contains 17 residues.

This clonotype turned up a few times. The chain couples TRBV7-9 to TRBJ2-1; TRBD2 is a possible D gene (6 bases). This CDR3 spans 11 amino acids. V lost 7 bases and J lost 9, with 10 bases in between. The germline gives CDR1 SEHNR, CDR2 FQNEAQ (reference sequence). The CDR3 nucleotides are TGTGCCAGCACCCGAGCGGGTGAGCAGTTCTTC. It codes for CASTRAGEQFF.

A few counts support this clonotype. The chain recombines TRBV29-1 with TRBJ2-1; weak D call: TRBD2 (6 bases). V was trimmed by 2 bases and J by 4 bases, leaving 9 bases between them. The CDR3 runs 13 residues. The germline CDR1 and CDR2 sequences are SQVTM and ANQGSEA. CDR3 coding DNA: TGCAGCGTTGAACGGCGGGGATACAATGAGCAGTTCTTC. This codes for CSVERRGYNEQFF.

This clonotype has a count of ten or more. The chain recombines TRBV28 with TRBJ2-2; the D is unclear. V was pared by 2 bases and J by 4 bases, with 5 bases between. CDR3 length: 13 residues. Germline lookup yields CDR1 MDHEN and CDR2 SYDVKM. DNA for the CDR3: TGTGCCAGCAGTTTACACAGCACCGGGGAGCTGTTTTTT. Translating gives CASSLHSTGELFF.

This clonotype was observed a few times. The chain couples TRBV10-3 to TRBJ1-1; D not certain. Trimming left V 2 bases short and J 1 base short, with 14 bases between. The CDR3 runs 16 residues. Germline V CDR1 and CDR2: ENHRY, SYGVKD. CDR3: CAISELGSRRNTEAFF. CDR3 DNA: TGTGCCATCAGTGAGCTGGGTTCACGGAGGAACACTGAAGCTTTCTTT.

This chain joins TRBV18 and TRBJ1-3; D is undetermined. V was clipped by 1 base and J by 8 bases, with 9 bases between them. This CDR3 comprises 13 residues. Germline-derived CDR1 and CDR2 are KGHSH and LQKENI. This CDR3 reads CASSPLVADTIYF. CDR3 nucleotide sequence: TGTGCCAGCTCACCACTCGTCGCGGACACCATATATTTT.

The rearrangement joins TRBV7-9 to TRBJ2-5; TRBD1 might be the D (7 bases). The germline V gene has CDR1 SEHNR and CDR2 FQNEAQ (reference sequence). The CDR3 has 17 residues. V was pared by 5 bases and J by 3 bases, with 22 bases between. The CDR3 spells CASSPIRAGQKEETQYF. The CDR3 nucleotides are TGTGCCAGCAGCCCTATTAGGGCGGGACAGAAGGAAGAGACCCAGTACTTC.

The chain joins TRBV27 to TRBJ1-6; TRBD1 agrees at 8 bases. The germline V gene encodes CDR1 MNHEY and CDR2 SMNVEV (reference sequence). This CDR3 region has 15 residues. V lost 5 bases to trimming and J lost 5 bases; unmatched junction nucleotides: 5. The CDR3 sequence is CASSPRDRHNSPLHF. CDR3 sequence (DNA): TGTGCCAGCAGTCCTCGGGACAGGCATAATTCACCCCTCCACTTT.

V and J are TRBV7-6 and TRBJ1-3; unclear D gene. Germline V gene data show CDR1 as SGHVS and CDR2 as FNYEAQ. This CDR3 region has 16 residues. The germline V and J ends were trimmed by 0 bases and 1 base, with 10 bases remaining between them. The CDR3 DNA reads as TGTGCCAGCAGCTTAGCGGAAGAAGGATCTGGAAACACCATATATTTT. It yields the protein CASSLAEEGSGNTIYF.

Only a few counts were recorded for this clonotype. The V and J genes are TRBV20-1 and TRBJ2-7; perhaps TRBD1 as D (5 bases). Trimming cost V 3 bases and J 4 bases, with 16 bases left between them. CDR1 is DFQATT and CDR2 is SNEGSKA in the germline V gene (reference sequence). The CDR3 is 14 residues long. The CDR3 bases are TGCAGTGCTAGGGGATTTGGGGCTACATACGAGCAGTACGTC. Residues: CSARGFGATYEQYV.

J is TRBJ2-7 and V is TRBV5-6; TRBD1 is a possible D gene (6 bases). The germline V gene encodes CDR1 SGHDT and CDR2 YYEEEE. Trimming left V 4 bases short and J 2 bases short, with 13 bases between. The CDR3 runs 14 residues. This CDR3 is CASSPGTKTYEQYV. In nucleotides, the CDR3 is TGTGCCAGCAGCCCCGGGACAAAGACCTACGAGCAGTACGTC.

This clonotype occurred a few times. This chain joins TRBV7-8 and TRBJ2-7; TRBD2 matches at 8 bases. The CDR3 is made up of 18 amino acids. V was clipped by 3 bases and J by 4 bases; unmatched bases: 17. CDR1 is SGHVS and CDR2 is FQNEAQ in the germline V gene. The CDR3 is CASSFLGTRTSVIYEQYV. CDR3 sequence (DNA): TGTGCCAGCAGCTTCTTAGGGACTAGGACTAGTGTTATATACGAGCAGTACGTC.

The chain employs TRBV14 and TRBJ2-3; D call uncertain. The length of the CDR3 is 13 residues. Germline V gene sequence: CDR1 SGHDN, CDR2 FVKESK. The V end lost 4 bases, the J end lost 5 bases, and 10 bases lay between the germline ends. This CDR3 is CASSPLGRDTQYF. CDR3 in DNA: TGTGCCAGCAGCCCCCTTGGTCGAGATACGCAGTATTTT.

This rearrangement joins TRBV28 to TRBJ2-7; D is perhaps TRBD1 (6 bases). The CDR3 totals 13 residues. V was clipped by 5 bases and J by 7 bases, with 15 bases between them. Germline assignment: CDR1 MDHEN and CDR2 SYDVKM. The CDR3: CASSPRTGLEQYV. The CDR3 region has the DNA TGTGCCAGCAGTCCCCGTACAGGGCTTGAGCAGTACGTC.

This clonotype was recorded at least ten times. The chain carries TRBV7-2 and TRBJ2-3; 11 nucleotides line up with TRBD2. The CDR3 consists of 17 residues. V shed 5 bases and J 6 bases; nucleotides not matched to a gene: 13. CDR1 is SGHTA, CDR2 FQGNSA, per germline. The CDR3 nucleotides read TGTGCCAGCAGCCGGCCCTTAGCGGGGGGGACACCGGATACGCAGTATTTT. Translation gives CASSRPLAGGTPDTQYF.

This chain connects TRBV6-5 to TRBJ2-2, with 7 bases fitting TRBD1. Trimming removed 5 bases from V and 1 base from J; junction bases left unmatched: 1. Germline loops: CDR1 MNHEY, CDR2 SVGAGI. This CDR3 has 14 residues. This CDR3 reads CASSHRGNTGELFF. In nucleotides, the CDR3 is TGTGCCAGCAGTCACAGGGGGAACACCGGGGAGCTGTTTTTT.

In its sample, this clonotype was seen a few times. The CDR3 loop reads CASTPRRRGEETQYF. The CDR3, as DNA: TGTGCCAGCACGCCCCGAAGGCGGGGAGAAGAGACCCAGTACTTC. The V and J genes are TRBV28 and TRBJ2-5, with D possibly being TRBD2 (6 bases). The CDR3 loop spans 15 amino acids. The germline gives CDR1 MDHEN, CDR2 SYDVKM. The V and J ends lost 7 bases and 3 bases respectively, with 18 bases between them.